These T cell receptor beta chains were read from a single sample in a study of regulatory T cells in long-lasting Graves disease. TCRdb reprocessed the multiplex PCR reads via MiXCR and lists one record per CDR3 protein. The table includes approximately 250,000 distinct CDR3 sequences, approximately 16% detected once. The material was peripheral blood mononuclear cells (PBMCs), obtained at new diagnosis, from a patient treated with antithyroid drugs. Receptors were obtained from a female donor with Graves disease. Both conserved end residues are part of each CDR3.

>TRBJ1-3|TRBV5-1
CASSSDPDSGNTIYF
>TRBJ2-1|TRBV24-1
CATSDFGTEGPFF
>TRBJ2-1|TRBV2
CASSEGTSGGEQFF
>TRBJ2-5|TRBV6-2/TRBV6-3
CASRLAGGRETQYF
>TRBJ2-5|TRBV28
CASSFISTSGETQYF
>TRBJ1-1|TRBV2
CASSEFSEAFF
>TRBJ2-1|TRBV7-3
CASRPSGRVDSEQFF
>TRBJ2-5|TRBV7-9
CASSPGLALGETQYF
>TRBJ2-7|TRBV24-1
CATSDFGGSGFGHEQYF
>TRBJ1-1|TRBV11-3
CASSLDRVWTEAFF
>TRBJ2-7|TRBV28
CASSFLHGREEQYF
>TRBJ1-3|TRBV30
CAWSAFSGNTIYF
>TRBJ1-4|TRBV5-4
CASSPGGDTAEKLFF
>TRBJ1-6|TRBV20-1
CSARSGDSPLHF
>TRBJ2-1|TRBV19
CASRPGSGRVPSVGNEQFF
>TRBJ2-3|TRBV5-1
CASRTEGISTDTQYF
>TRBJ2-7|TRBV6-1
CASSPAGQGPTLSYEQYF
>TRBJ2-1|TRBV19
CASSTGQSYSYNEQFF
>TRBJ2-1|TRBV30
CAWNPLDNEQFF
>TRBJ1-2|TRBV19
CASSRPGHLANYGYTF
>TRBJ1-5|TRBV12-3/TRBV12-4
CASSLGGIQPQHF
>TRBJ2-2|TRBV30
CAWCRGTGELFF
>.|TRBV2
CASGPSGSGLGEQFF
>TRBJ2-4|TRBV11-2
CASSLGSLAKNIQYF
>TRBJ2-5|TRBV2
CASSERGGYGETQYF
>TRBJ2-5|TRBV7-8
CASSPHPGETQYF
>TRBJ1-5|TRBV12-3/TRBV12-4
CASRLAGVGPQHF
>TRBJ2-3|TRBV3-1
CASSQGGLAGGGTQYF
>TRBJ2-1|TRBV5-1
CASSLVLAFEQFF
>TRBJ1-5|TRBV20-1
CSASDAGYSNQPQHF
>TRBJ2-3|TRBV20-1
CSATEGGTQYF
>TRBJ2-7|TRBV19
CASTAGGYSYEQYF
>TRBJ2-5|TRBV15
CATSRLGAKQETQYF
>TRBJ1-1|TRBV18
CASSPGGQGEAFF
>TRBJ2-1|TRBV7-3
CASSLTLAGGPGEQFF
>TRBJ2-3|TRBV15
CATSRVGRGSTDTQYF
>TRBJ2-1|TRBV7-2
CASSLRTSGRATYNEQFF
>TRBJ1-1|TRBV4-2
CASSQDTTGNTEALF
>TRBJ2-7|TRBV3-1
CASSQNREQYF
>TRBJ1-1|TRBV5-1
CASAPGQGLSTEAFF
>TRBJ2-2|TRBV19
CASRDRGYTGELFF
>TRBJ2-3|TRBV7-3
CASSHRDRGADTQYF